Sequencing of this T cell receptor (beta chain) was carried out in a study of cytomegalovirus exposure and HLA in healthy donors. In the PCR, 60 Vbeta and 13 Jbeta primers were used. Data came from immunoSEQ multiplex PCR; TCRdb stores just in-frame clones and leaves some out. The sample contains 150,000 to 200,000 clones, 75% to 85% of which appear only once. The CDR3 covers 11 residues. The trim removed 4 bases at V and 6 bases at J, leaving 1 base unmatched. The germline V gene encodes CDR1 SGHRS and CDR2 YFSETQ. This TCR came from a woman aged 45-65 years in good health and CMV-seronegative. The chain recombines TRBV5-1 with TRBJ2-7; 7 bases align to TRBD2. Material for sequencing was PBMCs. In DNA, the CDR3 is TGCGCCAGCAGCGGGGGGGGCGAGCAGTACTTC. As protein: CASSGGGEQYF.